Shown below are 13 T cell receptor beta chains from a single sample sequenced in a study of CD8 T cells in ankylosing spondylitis. One entry per CDR3 protein, called by TCRdb with MiXCR from the 5' RACE reads. The repertoire holds roughly 130,000 distinct CDR3 sequences, with around 13% as singletons. The material sequenced was blood, either unsorted or a sorted T cell fraction (not recorded which). These receptors were obtained from a female donor with ankylosing spondylitis or in good health (not recorded which).

This clonotype was seen ten or more times. V is TRBV20-1 and J is TRBJ1-1; TRBD1 might be the D (5 bases). CDR3 length: 15 residues. Germline V CDR1 and CDR2: DFQATT, SNEGSKA (reference sequence). Trimming stripped 3 bases from V and 3 bases from J, with 17 bases between. CDR3 DNA: TGCAGTGCTAGCCCCCCGGAGGGGTGGTACACTGAAGCTTTCTTT. It translates to CSASPPEGWYTEAFF.

The chain carries TRBV20-1 and TRBJ2-1, with TRBD1 matching 10 bases. Germline CDR1 and CDR2: DFQATT and SNEGSKA (reference sequence). The CDR3 is 15 amino acids. Losses at the gene ends were 2 bases for V and 5 bases for J; bases not matched to a gene: 6. CDR3 in amino acids: CSARPRQGANNEQFF. The CDR3 coding sequence is TGCAGTGCTAGACCCCGACAGGGGGCTAACAATGAGCAGTTCTTC.

In this sample, this clonotype turned up many times. The chain links TRBV29-1 to TRBJ2-1; D is unresolved. Trimming took off 8 bases at V and 5 bases at J, with 16 bases between the two ends. CDR1 and CDR2 from the germline V gene are SQVTM and ANQGSEA. CDR3 length: 13 residues. CDR3 nucleotides: TGCAGCATTCTGCCGCTGGCGGACAATGAGCAGTTCTTC. It is translated as CSILPLADNEQFF.

This clonotype was recorded many times. This rearrangement joins TRBV6-1 to TRBJ2-3, with no clear D. Germline CDR1 MNHNS, CDR2 SASEGT. CDR3 size: 14 residues. The V end lost 6 bases, the J end lost 6 bases, and 16 bases lay between the germline ends. CDR3 bases: TGTGCCAGCAGCCCCGAGAGTTCGGTGGATACGCAGTATTTT. This encodes CASSPESSVDTQYF.

Here the CDR3 DNA reads TGCAGTGCTGCTAGCGGGAGTGGCTACGAGCAGTACTTC. This translates into CSAASGSGYEQYF. The chain has TRBV20-1 and TRBJ2-7, with TRBD2 matching over 10 bases. The CDR3 is made up of 13 amino acids. V lost 5 bases, J lost 3 bases, and 4 bases stayed unmatched. Per the germline V gene, CDR1 is DFQATT and CDR2 is SNEGSKA (reference sequence).

This clonotype was recorded at least ten times. The chain carries TRBV29-1 and TRBJ1-2; D remains ambiguous. CDR3 length: 9 amino acids. V was clipped by 7 bases and J by 7 bases, with 7 bases between them. The germline V gene has CDR1 SQVTM and CDR2 ANQGSEA. This CDR3 reads CSAAGGYTF. Here the CDR3 DNA reads TGCAGCGCTGCGGGTGGCTACACCTTC.

This chain uses TRBV7-4 with TRBJ1-4; no definite D call. Germline loops: CDR1 SGHVT, CDR2 SQSDAQ. The CDR3 is made up of 15 amino acids. Trimming removed 3 bases at V and 5 bases at J, with 13 bases between. DNA for the CDR3: TGTGCCAGCAGCTTTGGCCCGGGGTTGAATGAAAAACTGTTTTTT. It yields the protein CASSFGPGLNEKLFF.

This clonotype has more than one count but fewer than ten. The chain carries TRBV5-5 and TRBJ1-6, with TRBD1 matching 9 bases. The CDR3 consists of 18 residues. After removal of 6 bases from V and 7 bases from J, the junction contained 17 bases not matched to a gene. Germline assignment: CDR1 SGHKS and CDR2 YYEKEE (reference sequence). CDR3 loop: CASTTGQGARAWNSPLHF. The DNA for the CDR3 is TGTGCCAGCACCACGGGACAGGGTGCCCGAGCCTGGAATTCACCCCTCCACTTT.

A few counts support this clonotype. This chain joins TRBV12-3 or TRBV12-4 and TRBJ2-7, with TRBD2 identical over 7 bases. With 6 bases clipped from V and 2 bases from J, the junction kept 7 bases outside the gene matches. The CDR3 totals 14 residues. The CDR3 region has the DNA TGTGCCAGCAGGTCCGGGACTACCACCTACGAGCAGTACTTC. It specifies CASRSGTTTYEQYF.

V and J are TRBV20-1 and TRBJ2-3; 10 bases fit TRBD2. V shed 6 bases, J shed 0 bases, and the junction held 9 bases outside the gene matches. The CDR3 contains 16 residues. Germline V gene sequence: CDR1 DFQATT, CDR2 SNEGSKA (reference sequence). CDR3 residues: CSARLGTSVSTDTQYF. As DNA, the CDR3 is TGCAGTGCCCGGCTTGGGACTAGCGTAAGCACAGATACGCAGTATTTT.

Worth noting for this clonotype: Possible read error: a much larger clone is one base away. This chain links TRBV5-1 with TRBJ2-3, with unresolved D. The J call may be wrong; the DNA end is better matched by TRBJ1-5. The CDR3 is 17 residues long. Germline CDR1 and CDR2: SGHRS and YFSETQ. CDR3 region: CASSFLVAGGNTDTQHF. The CDR3 DNA sequence: TGCGCCAGCAGCTTTTTAGTCGCGGGAGGGAACACAGATACGCAGCATTTT.

This rearrangement joins TRBV4-2 to TRBJ1-2, with D unclear. This CDR3 has 14 residues. Looked up from germline, CDR1 is LGHNA and CDR2 is YNFKEQ. With 0 bases removed from V and 3 bases from J, the gap between germline ends came to 8 bases. CDR3 loop: CASSQENGDYGYTF. Here the CDR3 DNA reads TGTGCCAGCAGCCAAGAGAACGGCGACTATGGCTACACCTTC.

Ten or more counts support this clonotype. The V and J genes are TRBV9 and TRBJ2-1; the match to TRBD1 covers 11 bases. From germline, CDR1 is SGDLS and CDR2 YYNGEE. The CDR3 covers 16 residues. J gave up 7 bases and V 3 bases, and 9 bases lay outside the gene matches. CDR3 DNA: TGTGCCAGCAGCGCATGGGGGGACAGGGGGATTAATGAGCAGTTCTTC. It is translated as CASSAWGDRGINEQFF.